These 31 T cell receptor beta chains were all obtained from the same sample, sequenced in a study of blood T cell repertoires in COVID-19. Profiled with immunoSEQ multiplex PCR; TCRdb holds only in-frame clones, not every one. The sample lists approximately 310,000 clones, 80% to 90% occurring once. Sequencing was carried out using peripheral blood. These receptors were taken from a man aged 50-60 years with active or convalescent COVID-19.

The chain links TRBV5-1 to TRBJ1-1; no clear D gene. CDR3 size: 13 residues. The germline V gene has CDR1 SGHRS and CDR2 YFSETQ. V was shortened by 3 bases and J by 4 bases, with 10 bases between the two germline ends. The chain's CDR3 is CASSSDRSTEAFF. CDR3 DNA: TGCGCCAGCAGCTCGGATAGGAGCACTGAAGCTTTCTTT.

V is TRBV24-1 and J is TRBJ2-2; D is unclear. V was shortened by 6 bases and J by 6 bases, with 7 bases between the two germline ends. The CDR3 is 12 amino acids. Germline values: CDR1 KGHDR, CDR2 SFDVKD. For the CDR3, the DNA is TGTGCCACCAGTTTACTTTCCGGGGAGCTGTTTTTT. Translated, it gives CATSLLSGELFF.

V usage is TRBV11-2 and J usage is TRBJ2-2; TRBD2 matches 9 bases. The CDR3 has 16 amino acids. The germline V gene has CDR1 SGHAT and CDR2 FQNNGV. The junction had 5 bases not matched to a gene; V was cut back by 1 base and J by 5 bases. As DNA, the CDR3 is TGTGCCAGCAGCTTAGGTTCTAGCGGGAAAACCGGGGAGCTGTTTTTT. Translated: CASSLGSSGKTGELFF.

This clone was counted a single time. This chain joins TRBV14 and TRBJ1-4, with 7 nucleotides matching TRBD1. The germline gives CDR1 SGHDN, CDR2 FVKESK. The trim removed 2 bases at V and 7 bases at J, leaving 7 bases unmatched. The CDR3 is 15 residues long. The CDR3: CASSQRGRGSEKLFF. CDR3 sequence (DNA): TGTGCCAGCAGCCAAAGGGGGCGAGGGAGTGAAAAACTGTTTTTT.

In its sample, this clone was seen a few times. The CDR3 reads CASSEPGQNSYEQYF. CDR3 nucleotide sequence: TGTGCCAGCAGTGAACCGGGACAGAACTCCTACGAGCAGTACTTC. V usage is TRBV6-1 and J usage is TRBJ2-7; TRBD1 matches at 7 bases. Germline values: CDR1 MNHNS, CDR2 SASEGT. The ends lost 2 bases at V and 0 bases at J; junction bases unmatched: 4. The CDR3 runs to 15 residues.

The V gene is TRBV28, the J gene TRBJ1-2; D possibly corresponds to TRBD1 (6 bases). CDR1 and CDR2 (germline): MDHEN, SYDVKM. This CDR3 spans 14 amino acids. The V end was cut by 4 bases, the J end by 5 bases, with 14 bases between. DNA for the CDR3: TGTGCCAGCAGTTACAGGGAGGGGGGATATGGCTACACCTTC. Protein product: CASSYREGGYGYTF.

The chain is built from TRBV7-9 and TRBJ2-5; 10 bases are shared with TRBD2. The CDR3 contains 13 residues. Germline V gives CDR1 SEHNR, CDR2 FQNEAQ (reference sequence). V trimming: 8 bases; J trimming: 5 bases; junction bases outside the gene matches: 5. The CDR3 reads CASQRGGYETQYF. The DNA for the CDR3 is TGTGCCAGCCAGCGGGGGGGATACGAGACCCAGTACTTC.

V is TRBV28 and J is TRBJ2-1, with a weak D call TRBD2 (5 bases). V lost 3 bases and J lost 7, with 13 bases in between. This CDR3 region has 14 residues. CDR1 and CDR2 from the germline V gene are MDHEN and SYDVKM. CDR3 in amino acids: CASSLEAYRNEQFF. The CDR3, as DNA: TGTGCCAGCAGTTTGGAGGCGTATAGGAATGAGCAGTTCTTC.

In DNA, the CDR3 is TGTGCCTGGTCCAACTCCCGGGACACGAATGAAAAACTGTTTTTT. Amino acids: CAWSNSRDTNEKLFF. J is TRBJ1-4 and V is TRBV30; maybe TRBD1 (6 bases). Looked up from germline, CDR1 is GTSNPN and CDR2 is SVGIG (reference sequence). The CDR3 loop spans 15 amino acids. The V end was cut by 5 bases, the J end by 5 bases, with 18 bases between. Drawing the rest from reference TRBV30 and TRBJ1-4, the complete variable domain is SQTIHQWPATLVQPVGSPLSLECTVEGTSNPNLYWYRQAAGRGLQLLFYSVGIGQISSEVPQNLSASRPQDRQFILSSKKLLLSDSGFYLCAWSNSRDTNEKLFFGSGTQLSVL.

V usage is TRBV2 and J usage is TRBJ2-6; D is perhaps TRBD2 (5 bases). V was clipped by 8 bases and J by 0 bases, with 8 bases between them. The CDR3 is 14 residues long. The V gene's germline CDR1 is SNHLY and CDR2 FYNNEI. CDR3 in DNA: TGTGCCAGCGCGGGCAACTCTGGGGCCAACGTCCTGACTTTC. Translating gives CASAGNSGANVLTF.

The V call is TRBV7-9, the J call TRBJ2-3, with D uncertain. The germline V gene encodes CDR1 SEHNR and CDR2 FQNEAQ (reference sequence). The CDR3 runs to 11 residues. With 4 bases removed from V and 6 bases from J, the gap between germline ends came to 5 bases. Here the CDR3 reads CASSWADTQYF. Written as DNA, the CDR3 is TGTGCCAGCAGCTGGGCTGATACGCAGTATTTT. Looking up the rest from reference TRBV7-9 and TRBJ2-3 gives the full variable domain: DTGVSQNPRHKITKRGQNVTFRCDPISEHNRLYWYRQTLGQGPEFLTYFQNEAQLEKSRLLSDRFSAERPKGSFSTLEIQRTEQGDSAMYLCASSWADTQYFGPGTRLTVL.

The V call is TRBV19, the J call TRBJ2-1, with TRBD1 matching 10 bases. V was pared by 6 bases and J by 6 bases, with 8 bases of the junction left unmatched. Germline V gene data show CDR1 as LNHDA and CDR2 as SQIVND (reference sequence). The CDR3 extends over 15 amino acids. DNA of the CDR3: TGTGCCAGTAGCCAAAGAGACAGGGGGCTCAATGAGCAGTTCTTC. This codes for CASSQRDRGLNEQFF.

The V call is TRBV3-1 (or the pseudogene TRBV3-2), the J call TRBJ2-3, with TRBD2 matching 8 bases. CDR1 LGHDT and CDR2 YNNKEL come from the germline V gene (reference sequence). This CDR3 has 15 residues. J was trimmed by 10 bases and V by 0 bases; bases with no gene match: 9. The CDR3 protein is CASSQEGLAGGAQYF. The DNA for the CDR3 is TGTGCCAGCAGCCAAGAAGGGCTAGCGGGTGGTGCGCAGTATTTT.

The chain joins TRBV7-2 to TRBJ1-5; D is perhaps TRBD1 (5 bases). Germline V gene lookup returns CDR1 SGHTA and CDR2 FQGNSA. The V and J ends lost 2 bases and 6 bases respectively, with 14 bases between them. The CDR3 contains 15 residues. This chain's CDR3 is CASSLFGGEGQPQHF. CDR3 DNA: TGTGCCAGCAGCTTATTCGGGGGGGAGGGTCAGCCCCAGCATTTT.

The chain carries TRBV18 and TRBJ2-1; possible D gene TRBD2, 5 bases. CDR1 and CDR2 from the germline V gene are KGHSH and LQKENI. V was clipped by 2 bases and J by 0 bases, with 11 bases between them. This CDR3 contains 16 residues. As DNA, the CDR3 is TGTGCCAGCTCACCAAGGTCTGGGAGCTCCTACAATGAGCAGTTCTTC. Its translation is CASSPRSGSSYNEQFF.

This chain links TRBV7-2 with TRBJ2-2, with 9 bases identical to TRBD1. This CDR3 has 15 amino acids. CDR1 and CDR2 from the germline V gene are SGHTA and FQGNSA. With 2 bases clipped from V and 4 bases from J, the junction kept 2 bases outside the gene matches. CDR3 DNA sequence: TGTGCCAGCAGCTTACGACAGGGGGGCACCGGGGAGCTGTTTTTT. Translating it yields CASSLRQGGTGELFF.

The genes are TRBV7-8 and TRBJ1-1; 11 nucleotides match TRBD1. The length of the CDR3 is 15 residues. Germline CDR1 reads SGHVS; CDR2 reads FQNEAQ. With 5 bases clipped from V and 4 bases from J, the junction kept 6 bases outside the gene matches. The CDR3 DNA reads TGTGCCAGCAGCCCCCGGGACAGGGGGACCACTGAAGCTTTCTTT. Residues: CASSPRDRGTTEAFF.

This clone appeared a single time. Here the CDR3 reads CATSRDLSGTGANVLTF. The CDR3 DNA sequence: TGTGCCACCAGCAGAGATTTGTCAGGGACTGGGGCCAACGTCCTGACTTTC. The chain joins TRBV15 to TRBJ2-6, with D possibly matching TRBD1 (5 bases). The germline V and J ends were trimmed by 0 bases and 2 bases, with 11 bases remaining between them. The CDR3 extends over 17 amino acids. The V gene's germline CDR1 is LNHNV and CDR2 YYDKDF (reference sequence).

The DNA for the CDR3 is TGTGCCAGCAGTGCAGGGGGCGCTGGGGCCAACGTCCTGACTTTC. Translating it yields CASSAGGAGANVLTF. The genes are TRBV6-4 and TRBJ2-6; TRBD1 aligns across 8 bases. CDR1 and CDR2 from the germline V gene are MRHNA and SNTAGT. The CDR3 totals 15 residues. V shed 4 bases and J 2 bases; nucleotides not matched to a gene: 1.

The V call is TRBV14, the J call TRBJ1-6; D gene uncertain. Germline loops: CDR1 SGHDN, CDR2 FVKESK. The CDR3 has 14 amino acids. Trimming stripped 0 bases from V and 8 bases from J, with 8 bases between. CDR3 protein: CASSQDGAYSPLHF. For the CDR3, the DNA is TGTGCCAGCAGCCAAGACGGTGCCTATTCACCCCTCCACTTT. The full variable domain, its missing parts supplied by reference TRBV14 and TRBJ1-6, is EAGVTQFPSHSVIEKGQTVTLRCDPISGHDNLYWYRRVMGKEIKFLLHFVKESKQDESGMPNNRFLAERTGGTYSTLKVQPAELEDSGVYFCASSQDGAYSPLHFGNGTRLTVT.

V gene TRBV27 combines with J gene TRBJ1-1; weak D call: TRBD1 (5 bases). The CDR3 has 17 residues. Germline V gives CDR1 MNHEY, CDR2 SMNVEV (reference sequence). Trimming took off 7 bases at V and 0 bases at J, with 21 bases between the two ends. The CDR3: CASKPSEGPLLNTEAFF. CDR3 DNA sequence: TGTGCCAGCAAACCCTCGGAGGGGCCCCTTTTGAACACTGAAGCTTTCTTT.

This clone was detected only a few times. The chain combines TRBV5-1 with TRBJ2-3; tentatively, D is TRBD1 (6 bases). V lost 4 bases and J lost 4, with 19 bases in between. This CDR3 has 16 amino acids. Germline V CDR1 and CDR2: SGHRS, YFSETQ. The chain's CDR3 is CASSPEALGGADTQYF. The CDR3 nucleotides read TGCGCCAGCAGCCCCGAGGCCCTAGGGGGAGCAGATACGCAGTATTTT.

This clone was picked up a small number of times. The CDR3 nucleotides read TGTGCCAGCAGCTCCCGGAGAGAGAACACTGAAGCTTTCTTT. It codes for CASSSRRENTEAFF. The rearrangement uses TRBV7-2 and TRBJ1-1; D is unresolved. The CDR3 sequence is 14 residues long. Looked up from germline, CDR1 is SGHTA and CDR2 is FQGNSA. V dropped 4 bases and J dropped 1 base, with 10 bases sitting between them.

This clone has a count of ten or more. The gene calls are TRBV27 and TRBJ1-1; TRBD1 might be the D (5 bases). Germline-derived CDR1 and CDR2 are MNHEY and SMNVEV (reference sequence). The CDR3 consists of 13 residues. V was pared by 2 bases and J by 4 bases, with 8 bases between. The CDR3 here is CASSLTGGTEAFF. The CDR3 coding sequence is TGTGCCAGCAGTTTAACAGGCGGCACTGAAGCTTTCTTT.

The CDR3 reads CASSLPGGFRTEAFF. CDR3 nucleotides: TGTGCCAGCAGCCTTCCAGGGGGTTTCAGGACTGAAGCTTTCTTT. The J gene is TRBJ1-1, the V gene TRBV7-3, with 7 bases fitting TRBD1. With 5 bases clipped from V and 5 bases from J, the junction kept 11 bases outside the gene matches. Germline V gives CDR1 SGHTA, CDR2 FQGTGA. The CDR3 spans 15 residues.

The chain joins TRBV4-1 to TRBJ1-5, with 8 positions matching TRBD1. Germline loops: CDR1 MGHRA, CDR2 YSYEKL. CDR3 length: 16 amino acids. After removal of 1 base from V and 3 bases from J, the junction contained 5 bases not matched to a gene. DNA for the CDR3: TGCGCCAGCAGCCAAGTCCTGACAGGGGTCAATCAGCCCCAGCATTTT. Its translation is CASSQVLTGVNQPQHF.

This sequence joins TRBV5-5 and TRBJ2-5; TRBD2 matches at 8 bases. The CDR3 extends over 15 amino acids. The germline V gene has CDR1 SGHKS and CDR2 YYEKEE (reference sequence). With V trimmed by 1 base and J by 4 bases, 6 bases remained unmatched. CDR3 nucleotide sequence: TGTGCCAGCAGCTTGTCGAGGACTAGCTTAGAGACCCAGTACTTC. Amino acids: CASSLSRTSLETQYF. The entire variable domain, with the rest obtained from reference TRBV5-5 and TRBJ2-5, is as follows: DAGVTQSPTHLIKTRGQQVTLRCSPISGHKSVSWYQQVLGQGPQFIFQYYEKEERGRGNFPDRFSARQFPNYSSELNVNALLLGDSALYLCASSLSRTSLETQYFGPGTRLLVL.

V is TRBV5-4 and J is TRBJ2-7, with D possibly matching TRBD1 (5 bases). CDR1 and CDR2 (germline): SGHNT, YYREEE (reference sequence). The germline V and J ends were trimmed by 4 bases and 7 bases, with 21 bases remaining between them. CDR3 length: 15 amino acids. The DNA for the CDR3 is TGTGCCAGCAGCCCCAAGGTGGCAGGGATGGGGGAGCAGTACTTC. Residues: CASSPKVAGMGEQYF.

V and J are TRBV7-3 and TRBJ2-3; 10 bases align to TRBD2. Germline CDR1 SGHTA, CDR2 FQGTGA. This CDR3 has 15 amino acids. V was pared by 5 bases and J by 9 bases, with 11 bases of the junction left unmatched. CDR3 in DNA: TGTGCCAGCAGCCGCGCAGCGGGGGGGCTCGACACGCAGTATTTT. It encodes CASSRAAGGLDTQYF.

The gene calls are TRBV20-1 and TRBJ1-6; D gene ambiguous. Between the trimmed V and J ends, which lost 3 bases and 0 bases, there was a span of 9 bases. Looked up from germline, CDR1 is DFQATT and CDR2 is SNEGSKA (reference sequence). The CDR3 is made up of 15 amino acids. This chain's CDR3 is CSASSGSSYNSPLHF. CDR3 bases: TGCAGTGCTAGTTCGGGGAGCTCCTATAATTCACCCCTCCACTTT.

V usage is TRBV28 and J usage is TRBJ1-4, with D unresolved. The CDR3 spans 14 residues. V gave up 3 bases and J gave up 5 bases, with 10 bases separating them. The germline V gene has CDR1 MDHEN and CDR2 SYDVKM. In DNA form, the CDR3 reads TGTGCCAGCAGTTTCCCGGACTGGAATGAAAAACTGTTTTTT. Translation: CASSFPDWNEKLFF. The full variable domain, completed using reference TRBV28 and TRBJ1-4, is DVKVTQSSRYLVKRTGEKVFLECVQDMDHENMFWYRQDPGLGLRLIYFSYDVKMKEKGDIPEGYSVSREKKERFSLILESASTNQTSMYLCASSFPDWNEKLFFGSGTQLSVL.